The 8 T cell receptor beta chains listed next were all sequenced from one sample in a study of early T cells in non-severe SARS-CoV-2 infection. TCRdb re-derived calls from the 5' RACE reads in MiXCR, one entry per CDR3 protein. The profile shows tens of thousands of distinct CDR3 sequences, about 10% of them singletons. Sequenced sample: whole blood. The receptors originated from an adult who was a healthcare worker with PCR-confirmed SARS-CoV-2 infection or an uninfected control (not recorded which).

Here the CDR3 DNA reads TGTGCCAGCAGCCCAGGTACTAGCGGGAGTTTCAACGAGCAGTACTTC. This encodes CASSPGTSGSFNEQYF. The genes are TRBV7-9 and TRBJ2-7, with 11 bases fitting TRBD2. Germline V gene sequence: CDR1 SEHNR, CDR2 FQNEAQ (reference sequence). Germline trimming cut 5 bases from V and 5 bases from J; bases unmatched to any gene: 11. This CDR3 spans 16 amino acids.

This clonotype was detected many times. V is TRBV28 and J is TRBJ2-1, with 8 bases aligning to TRBD2. The CDR3 consists of 16 residues. With 4 bases clipped from V and 6 bases from J, the junction kept 11 bases outside the gene matches. From germline, CDR1 is MDHEN and CDR2 SYDVKM. The CDR3 coding sequence is TGTGCCAGCAGTTCCTTCGGGAGGGGCGTTATCAATGAGCAGTTCTTC. Amino acid sequence: CASSSFGRGVINEQFF.

V gene TRBV6-5 combines with J gene TRBJ2-2; TRBD2 matches at 9 bases. V trimming: 6 bases; J trimming: 5 bases; junction bases outside the gene matches: 10. The CDR3 has 16 amino acids. Germline V gene data show CDR1 as MNHEY and CDR2 as SVGAGI. CDR3 DNA: TGTGCCAGCAGCGGGCTAGCGGGACAGTGGACCGGGGAGCTGTTTTTT. Its protein product is CASSGLAGQWTGELFF.

This clonotype was counted only a few times. The rearrangement links TRBV7-2 to TRBJ1-2, with 10 bases lining up with TRBD1. The CDR3 runs 13 residues. The germline V gene encodes CDR1 SGHTA and CDR2 FQGNSA. Trimming cost V 6 bases and J 7 bases; bases outside gene matches: 5. The chain's CDR3 is CASRGTGVIGYTF. The CDR3 DNA follows: TGTGCCAGCAGAGGGACAGGGGTGATTGGCTACACCTTC.

This clonotype was picked up many times. The chain employs TRBV18 and TRBJ2-1, with 7 bases fitting TRBD1. Germline V gene data show CDR1 as KGHSH and CDR2 as LQKENI. This CDR3 has 14 amino acids. V trimming: 3 bases; J trimming: 5 bases; junction bases outside the gene matches: 4. As DNA, the CDR3 is TGTGCCAGCTCACCCTCCACAGGGGACAATGAGCAGTTCTTC. As protein: CASSPSTGDNEQFF. The full variable domain, completed using reference TRBV18 and TRBJ2-1, is NAGVMQNPRHLVRRRGQEARLRCSPMKGHSHVYWYRQLPEEGLKFMVYLQKENIIDESGMPKERFSAEFPKEGPSILRIQQVVRGDSAAYFCASSPSTGDNEQFFGPGTRLTVL.

The table lists this clonotype with a count of one. V usage is TRBV27 and J usage is TRBJ1-6; 8 positions agree with TRBD1. V trimming: 8 bases; J trimming: 8 bases; junction bases outside the gene matches: 11. Germline values: CDR1 MNHEY, CDR2 SMNVEV (reference sequence). There are 15 residues in the CDR3. The CDR3 region is CASGTPGQGYSPLHF. CDR3 bases: TGTGCCAGCGGGACACCTGGACAGGGTTATTCACCCCTCCACTTT.

This clonotype was seen only a few times. This chain connects TRBV19 to TRBJ2-7; maybe TRBD2 (5 bases). Looked up from germline, CDR1 is LNHDA and CDR2 is SQIVND (reference sequence). V gave up 2 bases and J gave up 2 bases, with 19 bases separating them. This CDR3 has 17 residues. CDR3 protein: CASSIPTVGSEAYEQYF. CDR3 nucleotides: TGTGCCAGTAGTATACCCACCGTCGGTAGCGAGGCCTACGAGCAGTACTTC.

Ten or more counts support this clonotype. The chain uses TRBV18 and TRBJ2-7; possible D gene TRBD1, 6 bases. Germline assignment: CDR1 KGHSH and CDR2 LQKENI. The CDR3 extends over 14 amino acids. Trimming stripped 5 bases from V and 1 base from J, with 12 bases between. The CDR3 loop is CASSGDIESYEQYF. CDR3 DNA sequence: TGTGCCAGCTCAGGGGACATTGAGTCCTACGAGCAGTACTTC.